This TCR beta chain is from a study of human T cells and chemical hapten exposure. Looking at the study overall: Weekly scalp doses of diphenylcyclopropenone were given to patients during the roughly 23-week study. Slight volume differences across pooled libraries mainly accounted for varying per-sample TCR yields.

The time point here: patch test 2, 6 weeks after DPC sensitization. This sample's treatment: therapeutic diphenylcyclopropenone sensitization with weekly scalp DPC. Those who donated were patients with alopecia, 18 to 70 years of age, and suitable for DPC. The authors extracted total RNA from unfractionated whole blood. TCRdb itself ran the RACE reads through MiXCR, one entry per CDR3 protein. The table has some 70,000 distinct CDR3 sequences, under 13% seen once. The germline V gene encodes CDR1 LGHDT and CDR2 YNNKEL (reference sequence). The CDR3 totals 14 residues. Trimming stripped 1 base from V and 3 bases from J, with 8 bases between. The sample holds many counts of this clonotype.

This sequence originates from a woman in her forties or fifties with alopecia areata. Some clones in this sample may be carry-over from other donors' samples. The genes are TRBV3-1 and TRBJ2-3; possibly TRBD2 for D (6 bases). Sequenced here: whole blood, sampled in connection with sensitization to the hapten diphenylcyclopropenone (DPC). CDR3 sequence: CASSQGLGTDTQYF. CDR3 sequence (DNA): TGTGCCAGCAGCCAAGGACTAGGTACAGATACGCAGTATTTT.